These 32 T cell receptor beta chains were sequenced from one sample in a study of blood T cell repertoires in COVID-19. TCRdb's copy holds only in-frame clones and misses some; the assay was immunoSEQ multiplex PCR. The profile shows some 150,000 clones, around 85% of them singletons. Sequencing was done on a sample of peripheral blood. The receptors derive from a man in his 70s with acute or convalescent COVID-19.

The chain is built from TRBV7-9 and TRBJ2-7; 10 positions agree with TRBD1. The germline V gene has CDR1 SEHNR and CDR2 FQNEAQ (reference sequence). The J segment lost 0 bases and the V segment lost 1 base, leaving 6 bases of the junction unmatched. The CDR3 has 17 residues. CDR3 in DNA: TGTGCCAGCAGCTTAGTAGGAGGGACAGGGGACTCCTACGAGCAGTACTTC. This codes for CASSLVGGTGDSYEQYF.

The V gene is TRBV27, the J gene TRBJ1-4; a possible D gene is TRBD1 (5 bases). CDR3 size: 15 residues. CDR1 is MNHEY, CDR2 SMNVEV, per germline (reference sequence). V lost 6 bases, J lost 8 bases, and 19 bases lay in between. The CDR3 region has the DNA TGTGCCAGCAGCCCAGACGGGGGACGAGGGGAAAAACTGTTTTTT. This sequence encodes CASSPDGGRGEKLFF. Based on the CDR3 plus reference TRBV27 and TRBJ1-4, the full variable domain is EAQVTQNPRYLITVTGKKLTVTCSQNMNHEYMSWYRQDPGLGLRQIYYSMNVEVTDKGDVPEGYKVSRKEKRNFPLILESPSPNQTSLYFCASSPDGGRGEKLFFGSGTQLSVL.

The chain has TRBV13 and TRBJ2-7; a possible D gene is TRBD1 (5 bases). V lost 2 bases and J lost 9, with 11 bases in between. The CDR3 has 12 amino acids. Germline V gives CDR1 PRHDT, CDR2 FYEKMQ (reference sequence). Written as DNA, the CDR3 is TGTGCCAGCAGCTTAATGGCAGGGATGCAGTACTTC. It specifies CASSLMAGMQYF.

The gene calls are TRBV18 and TRBJ2-1; 16 bases align to TRBD2. CDR1 is KGHSH and CDR2 is LQKENI in the germline V gene. V lost 3 bases and J lost 9; bases outside the gene matches: 8. This CDR3 has 17 amino acids. CDR3 loop: CASSPTGTSGRAIEQFF. CDR3 coding DNA: TGTGCCAGCTCACCTACCGGGACTAGCGGGAGGGCCATTGAGCAGTTCTTC.

The rearrangement uses TRBV6-1 and TRBJ1-2; TRBD1 aligns across 11 bases. V was clipped by 2 bases and J by 5 bases; unmatched bases: 4. Germline V gives CDR1 MNHNS, CDR2 SASEGT. There are 15 residues in the CDR3. The CDR3 DNA reads TGTGCCAGCAGTGAACTGGGACAGGGGGGATATGGCTACACCTTC. Amino acids: CASSELGQGGYGYTF.

The chain links TRBV3-1 (or the pseudogene TRBV3-2) to TRBJ2-1; maybe TRBD2 (5 bases). CDR1 is LGHDT and CDR2 is YNNKEL in the germline V gene (reference sequence). The CDR3 length is 15 residues. The ends were cut back, 0 bases at V and 7 bases at J, with 13 bases in the middle. This chain's CDR3 is CASSQDLGLQNEQFF. Written as DNA, the CDR3 is TGTGCCAGCAGCCAAGATCTAGGACTCCAGAATGAGCAGTTCTTC.

On this clone: At the DNA level, this CDR3 is encoded by other sequences in the same sample as well. This chain uses TRBV27 with TRBJ1-6, with a tentative D call TRBD1 (6 bases). The germline V gene encodes CDR1 MNHEY and CDR2 SMNVEV (reference sequence). The length of the CDR3 is 16 residues. Trimming took off 0 bases at V and 7 bases at J, with 13 bases between the two ends. DNA of the CDR3: TGTGCCAGCAGTTTATCCTCCGGGACACCCAATTCACCCCTCCACTTT. This translates into CASSLSSGTPNSPLHF.

The chain links TRBV28 to TRBJ1-4, with D possibly being TRBD1 (6 bases). Germline V CDR1 and CDR2: MDHEN, SYDVKM. CDR3 length: 12 amino acids. The V gene lost 6 bases and the J gene lost 7 bases, with 9 bases spanning the gap. CDR3 DNA sequence: TGTGCCAGCAGGCTAGGGGGTGAAAAACTGTTTTTT. Translated: CASRLGGEKLFF. The full variable domain, with the rest looked up from reference TRBV28 and TRBJ1-4, is DVKVTQSSRYLVKRTGEKVFLECVQDMDHENMFWYRQDPGLGLRLIYFSYDVKMKEKGDIPEGYSVSREKKERFSLILESASTNQTSMYLCASRLGGEKLFFGSGTQLSVL.

The gene calls are TRBV29-1 and TRBJ2-7; 12 bases are a match to TRBD2. Unmatched junction bases numbered 5, after V lost 7 bases and J lost 4 bases. Germline CDR1 SQVTM, CDR2 ANQGSEA. The CDR3 has 13 residues. CDR3 protein: CSATTSGSYEQYF. The CDR3 DNA reads TGCAGCGCGACGACTAGCGGGAGTTACGAGCAGTACTTC.

The genes are TRBV7-8 and TRBJ2-5, with 9 bases matching TRBD2. J was trimmed by 5 bases and V by 2 bases; bases with no gene match: 3. Germline V gives CDR1 SGHVS, CDR2 FQNEAQ. CDR3 length equals 14 residues. CDR3 residues: CASSLKRGAETQYF. The DNA for the CDR3 is TGTGCCAGCAGCTTAAAGCGGGGGGCGGAGACCCAGTACTTC.

The rearrangement uses TRBV27 and TRBJ1-2; TRBD1 matches 9 bases. J gave up 5 bases and V 6 bases, and 19 bases lay outside the gene matches. The CDR3 is 18 residues long. CDR1 and CDR2 (germline): MNHEY, SMNVEV (reference sequence). The CDR3 nucleotides are TGTGCCAGCAGCCATATCACCCTTCGACAGGGGGAGTTGTATGGCTACACCTTC. It encodes CASSHITLRQGELYGYTF.

The genes are TRBV19 and TRBJ1-5, with a weak D call TRBD1 (6 bases). The V end was cut by 4 bases, the J end by 3 bases, with 16 bases between. The CDR3 length is 16 residues. CDR1 is LNHDA and CDR2 is SQIVND in the germline V gene (reference sequence). In DNA, the CDR3 is TGTGCCAGTAGTACCCCTCGGACAGTTGCCAATCAGCCCCAGCATTTT. This encodes CASSTPRTVANQPQHF. Variable domain in full (rest from reference TRBV19 and TRBJ1-5): DGGITQSPKYLFRKEGQNVTLSCEQNLNHDAMYWYRQDPGQGLRLIYYSQIVNDFQKGDIAEGYSVSREKKESFPLTVTSAQKNPTAFYLCASSTPRTVANQPQHFGDGTRLSIL.

The chain uses TRBV6-5 and TRBJ1-1; D is uncertain. Germline lookup yields CDR1 MNHEY and CDR2 SVGAGI. CDR3 length: 14 residues. Trimming took off 4 bases at V and 4 bases at J, with 13 bases between the two ends. CDR3 loop: CASSLTDGSTEAFF. CDR3 nucleotides: TGTGCCAGCAGTTTGACCGATGGGAGCACTGAAGCTTTCTTT.

The table lists this clone with a few counts. J is TRBJ1-1 and V is TRBV5-1; D gene uncertain. Trimming left V 0 bases short and J 4 bases short, with 10 bases between. The CDR3 runs to 14 residues. In germline, CDR1 is SGHRS, CDR2 YFSETQ. The CDR3, as DNA: TGCGCCAGCAGCTTGGACGGGAGGGTCACTGAAGCTTTCTTT. Protein product: CASSLDGRVTEAFF.

The J gene is TRBJ2-2, the V gene TRBV30, with a possible D match to TRBD1 (6 bases). This CDR3 comprises 15 residues. Trimming left V 5 bases short and J 1 base short, with 14 bases between. The germline gives CDR1 GTSNPN, CDR2 SVGIG (reference sequence). The CDR3 nucleotides read TGTGCCTGGTCTGCAGGGGTACGGAACACCGGGGAGCTGTTTTTT. This codes for CAWSAGVRNTGELFF.

The chain uses TRBV7-3 and TRBJ2-5; the match to TRBD1 covers 9 bases. Looked up from germline, CDR1 is SGHTA and CDR2 is FQGTGA. The V and J ends lost 0 bases and 5 bases, in that order; junction bases with no gene match: 7. The CDR3 consists of 16 residues. The CDR3: CASSLTGGTGLETQYF. CDR3 bases: TGTGCCAGCAGCTTAACGGGCGGGACAGGGTTGGAGACCCAGTACTTC.

The J gene is TRBJ2-5, the V gene TRBV27; 7 bases align to TRBD1. The germline V gene has CDR1 MNHEY and CDR2 SMNVEV (reference sequence). J gave up 5 bases and V 0 bases, and 6 bases lay outside the gene matches. This CDR3 comprises 15 residues. In nucleotides, the CDR3 is TGTGCCAGCAGTTTATCGCCACAGGGGTTGGAGACCCAGTACTTC. The encoded protein is CASSLSPQGLETQYF.

The chain has TRBV29-1 and TRBJ2-1; 12 bases are shared with TRBD2. CDR1 SQVTM and CDR2 ANQGSEA come from the germline V gene. The trim removed 4 bases at V and 3 bases at J, leaving 10 bases unmatched. The CDR3 covers 17 residues. The CDR3 loop reads CSVGKGLAGGIYNEQFF. CDR3 DNA sequence: TGCAGCGTTGGCAAGGGGCTAGCGGGAGGGATCTACAATGAGCAGTTCTTC.

The V gene is TRBV3-1 (or the pseudogene TRBV3-2), the J gene TRBJ2-3; TRBD1 aligns across 8 bases. CDR1 is LGHDT, CDR2 YNNKEL, per germline (reference sequence). The J segment lost 0 bases and the V segment lost 2 bases, leaving 13 bases of the junction unmatched. This CDR3 contains 19 residues. In nucleotides, the CDR3 is TGTGCCAGCAGCCAAAGGGGTTCAGGGGGCCCCCAAAGCACAGATACGCAGTATTTT. Its translation: CASSQRGSGGPQSTDTQYF.

The chain carries TRBV19 and TRBJ1-2; D is unclear. The germline V gene has CDR1 LNHDA and CDR2 SQIVND (reference sequence). The CDR3 spans 15 residues. V was trimmed by 2 bases and J by 8 bases, leaving 18 bases between them. The chain's CDR3 is CASSIRRSGSDGYTF. In DNA form, the CDR3 reads TGTGCCAGTAGTATAAGACGGAGCGGTTCGGACGGCTACACCTTC.

The chain joins TRBV5-1 to TRBJ1-2; 7 bases are a match to TRBD1. The V gene's germline CDR1 is SGHRS and CDR2 YFSETQ. The CDR3 contains 13 residues. The junction had 5 bases not matched to a gene; V was cut back by 2 bases and J by 7 bases. CDR3 amino acids: CASSLQGSAGYTF. CDR3 DNA sequence: TGCGCCAGCAGCTTACAGGGGTCCGCTGGCTACACCTTC. Full variable domain (outside the CDR3, taken from reference TRBV5-1 and TRBJ1-2): KAGVTQTPRYLIKTRGQQVTLSCSPISGHRSVSWYQQTPGQGLQFLFEYFSETQRNKGNFPGRFSGRQFSNSRSEMNVSTLELGDSALYLCASSLQGSAGYTFGSGTRLTVV.

The rearrangement uses TRBV5-6 and TRBJ2-7; 12 nucleotides match TRBD2. J lost 4 bases, V lost 1 base, and 3 bases had no gene match. Germline V gene lookup returns CDR1 SGHDT and CDR2 YYEEEE. The CDR3 is 15 residues long. The CDR3 here is CASSLWTSGIYEQYF. As DNA, the CDR3 is TGTGCCAGCAGCTTGTGGACTAGCGGGATATACGAGCAGTACTTC.

V and J are TRBV18 and TRBJ2-1; TRBD2 agrees at 12 bases. CDR1 KGHSH and CDR2 LQKENI come from the germline V gene. V was pared by 4 bases and J by 3 bases, with 4 bases of the junction left unmatched. CDR3 size: 16 residues. CDR3 DNA: TGTGCCAGCTCACAGACTAGCGGGAGCAACTACAATGAGCAGTTCTTC. This sequence encodes CASSQTSGSNYNEQFF. Based on the CDR3 plus reference TRBV18 and TRBJ2-1, the full variable domain is NAGVMQNPRHLVRRRGQEARLRCSPMKGHSHVYWYRQLPEEGLKFMVYLQKENIIDESGMPKERFSAEFPKEGPSILRIQQVVRGDSAAYFCASSQTSGSNYNEQFFGPGTRLTVL.

CDR3 nucleotides: TGTGCCAGCAGCCCCACCAGTTTTTACAATGAGCAGTTCTTC. Residues: CASSPTSFYNEQFF. The chain couples TRBV7-9 to TRBJ2-1; no reliable D call. There are 14 residues in the CDR3. Per germline, CDR1 SEHNR and CDR2 FQNEAQ (reference sequence). The V end lost 5 bases, the J end lost 4 bases, and 12 bases lay between the germline ends.

This chain joins TRBV2 and TRBJ1-4, with 10 nucleotides matching TRBD1. V lost 7 bases to trimming and J lost 7 bases; unmatched junction nucleotides: 9. Germline lookup yields CDR1 SNHLY and CDR2 FYNNEI. This CDR3 has 15 amino acids. The CDR3 DNA reads TGTGCCAGCAATGCCCCGGGACAGGGGACTGAAAAACTGTTTTTT. Its protein is CASNAPGQGTEKLFF.

The chain combines TRBV4-1 with TRBJ1-4, with TRBD1 identical over 8 bases. The CDR3 consists of 17 residues. The germline V gene encodes CDR1 MGHRA and CDR2 YSYEKL. V lost 1 base to trimming and J lost 4 bases; unmatched junction nucleotides: 8. In DNA, the CDR3 is TGCGCCAGCAGCCAAGTCCCCCTTACAGGGGGTAATGAAAAACTGTTTTTT. Its translation: CASSQVPLTGGNEKLFF.

This clone has just one count. This rearrangement joins TRBV28 to TRBJ2-5; D remains unclear. V was shortened by 4 bases and J by 5 bases, with 8 bases between the two germline ends. Germline-derived CDR1 and CDR2 are MDHEN and SYDVKM. This CDR3 has 12 residues. The DNA of the CDR3 is TGTGCCAGCAGTTCGGTGTGGGAGACCCAGTACTTC. Residues: CASSSVWETQYF.

V is TRBV7-2 and J is TRBJ1-1; 12 bases are shared with TRBD1. The V segment lost 2 bases and the J segment 5 bases; nucleotides outside the gene matches: 6. CDR1 is SGHTA and CDR2 is FQGNSA in the germline V gene. CDR3 size: 16 residues. The CDR3, as DNA: TGTGCCAGCAGCTTATCCCGGGACAGGGGGCGAACTGAAGCTTTCTTT. Its protein product is CASSLSRDRGRTEAFF.

The rearrangement joins TRBV15 to TRBJ2-7; D is unresolved. This CDR3 spans 14 amino acids. Germline V gives CDR1 LNHNV, CDR2 YYDKDF (reference sequence). With 1 base removed from V and 2 bases from J, the gap between germline ends came to 9 bases. This CDR3 is CATSRAPGPYEQYF. DNA for the CDR3: TGTGCCACCAGCAGAGCACCAGGTCCCTACGAGCAGTACTTC.

The chain is built from TRBV29-1 and TRBJ2-2; maybe TRBD1 (5 bases). There are 12 residues in the CDR3. V was trimmed by 6 bases and J by 4 bases, leaving 9 bases between them. Per the germline V gene, CDR1 is SQVTM and CDR2 is ANQGSEA. DNA of the CDR3: TGCAGCGTACTACAGGTCACCGGGGAGCTGTTTTTT. Its protein product is CSVLQVTGELFF.

The chain has TRBV5-1 and TRBJ2-1; D might be TRBD2 (6 bases). Germline CDR1 reads SGHRS; CDR2 reads YFSETQ. This CDR3 comprises 15 residues. Deletions cut 1 base from V and 3 bases from J, with 11 bases between. The CDR3 sequence: CASSLRLANYNEQFF. CDR3 nucleotides: TGCGCCAGCAGCTTGCGGCTAGCGAACTACAATGAGCAGTTCTTC.

The chain couples TRBV4-3 to TRBJ2-1; TRBD2 aligns across 7 bases. CDR3 length: 19 residues. Trimming at V came to 0 bases and at J to 0 bases, leaving 11 bases not matched to a gene. CDR1 and CDR2 (germline): LGHNA, YSLEER. CDR3 in DNA: TGCGCCAGCAGCCAAGATCTCCCAAGCGGGACCACCTCCTACAATGAGCAGTTCTTC. Protein sequence: CASSQDLPSGTTSYNEQFF.